This T cell receptor (beta chain) was sequenced in a study of PD-1 blockade in classical Hodgkin lymphoma. Study-level background: Patients were administered nivolumab (3 mg/kg intravenously) every 2 weeks.

The study, taken as a whole, reports: Why the repertoires differ is still unclear, perhaps disease activity or prior therapy. CD4+ TCR diversity rose significantly by C4D1, and CD8+ TCR diversity did not.

Germline CDR1 reads SGHTA; CDR2 reads FQGNSA. The CDR3 length is 15 residues. Trimming shortened V by 0 bases and J by 4 bases, and 12 bases separated the two germline ends. Specified time point: cycle 4 day 1 (C4D1), after six to seven weeks of nivolumab. The patients all showed relapse after autologous stem cell transplantation, while their brentuximab vedotin exposure varied. CD8+ T cells were isolated from thawed PBMCs by magnetic negative selection. The repertoire was sequenced with immunoSEQ multiplex PCR; TCRdb's copy has only in-frame clones and lacks some. This sample carries about 3,700 clones, over 60% of them seen once, and the ten largest clones take about 35%. This clone was observed a single time. The antigen is unknown.

The sequencing here drew on CD8+ T cells from blood, taken before the fourth cycle of nivolumab. This clonotype originated in a human donor with classical Hodgkin lymphoma. The chain is built from TRBV7-2 and TRBJ1-1; possible D gene TRBD1, 5 bases. The CDR3 is CASSLALGERTEAFF. The DNA of the CDR3 is TGTGCCAGCAGCTTAGCGCTAGGGGAACGCACTGAAGCTTTCTTT.